The entry that follows covers one T cell receptor (beta chain) sequence. Germline V lookup: CDR1 MDHEN, CDR2 SYDVKM. Trimming took off 2 bases at V and 8 bases at J, with 9 bases between the two ends. The CDR3 length is 12 residues. This sample is drawn from a study of blood T cell repertoires in COVID-19. Only in-frame clones appear in the TCRdb table, and some are missing; sequencing was by immunoSEQ multiplex PCR. The sample records approximately 91,000 clones, about 80% being singletons. This receptor was taken from a man between 65 and 85 years old with acute or convalescent COVID-19. The V call is TRBV28, the J call TRBJ1-1, with D possibly TRBD1 on 5 matching bases. Material for sequencing was peripheral blood. Written as DNA, the CDR3 is TGTGCCAGCAGTTTAAGGGCAGGGGAAGCTTTCTTT. This translates into CASSLRAGEAFF.